This is a list of T cell receptor beta chains from one sample in a study of beta chain features in type 1 diabetes. Some clones are missing from TCRdb's copy, which holds only in-frame ones; the method was immunoSEQ multiplex PCR. The data contain around 240,000 clones, roughly 16% of them singletons. Sequencing input: naive CD4+ T cells from blood. The receptors were sampled from a man aged 25 to 40 with type 1 diabetes. CDR3s include the opening cysteine and the closing phenylalanine or tryptophan. Each record gives: V gene, J gene, CDR3 protein.

v_call: TRBV4-1; j_call: TRBJ1-4; cdr3_aa: CASSRRQANEKLFF
v_call: TRBV29-1; j_call: TRBJ2-3; cdr3_aa: CSVDLEVADTQYF
v_call: TRBV10-3; j_call: TRBJ2-2; cdr3_aa: CAISESLGGIGELFF
v_call: TRBV4-2; j_call: TRBJ1-5; cdr3_aa: CASSQQTDSNQPQHF
v_call: TRBV10-3; j_call: TRBJ1-2; cdr3_aa: CAISLPGQGADYGYTF
v_call: TRBV10-3; j_call: TRBJ2-1; cdr3_aa: CAIWTSGINEQFF
v_call: TRBV6-6; j_call: TRBJ2-7; cdr3_aa: CASSVTTSSGRVEQYF
v_call: TRBV27; j_call: TRBJ2-7; cdr3_aa: CASSFGWGQRDTYEQYF
v_call: TRBV25-1; j_call: TRBJ2-1; cdr3_aa: CASSEYPQFSSYNEQFF
v_call: TRBV27; j_call: TRBJ2-3; cdr3_aa: CASRHQQGDTQYF
v_call: TRBV10-3; j_call: TRBJ2-3; cdr3_aa: CAIKAPRQDTQYF
v_call: TRBV10-2; j_call: TRBJ2-6; cdr3_aa: CASRRRQMTGANVLTF
v_call: TRBV7-2; j_call: TRBJ2-7; cdr3_aa: CASSYHEGQYF
v_call: TRBV9; j_call: TRBJ2-2; cdr3_aa: CASSVRPGGVGGELFF
v_call: TRBV9; j_call: TRBJ2-3; cdr3_aa: CASTPGGGEDTQYF
v_call: TRBV10-3; j_call: TRBJ2-7; cdr3_aa: CATWSGREDSYEQYF
v_call: TRBV29-1; j_call: TRBJ2-5; cdr3_aa: CSARQETQYF
v_call: TRBV4-2; j_call: TRBJ1-1; cdr3_aa: CASSQDHLGSNTEAFF
v_call: TRBV4-2; j_call: TRBJ2-7; cdr3_aa: CASSLRYRDPSYEQYF
v_call: TRBV6-1; j_call: TRBJ2-5; cdr3_aa: CASSFTGFQETQYF
v_call: TRBV18; j_call: TRBJ2-7; cdr3_aa: CASSPVGNYEQYF
v_call: TRBV6-5; j_call: TRBJ2-6; cdr3_aa: CASSAPGANVLTF
v_call: TRBV13; j_call: TRBJ2-7; cdr3_aa: CAGGYRGSYEQYF
v_call: TRBV29-1; j_call: TRBJ1-5; cdr3_aa: CSVGGTGWDQPQHF
v_call: TRBV15; j_call: TRBJ1-2; cdr3_aa: CATSRGDLGYGYTF
v_call: TRBV29-1; j_call: TRBJ1-5; cdr3_aa: CSVDYGNQPQHF
v_call: TRBV2; j_call: TRBJ2-3; cdr3_aa: CASSADRGITDTQYF
v_call: TRBV16; j_call: TRBJ2-7; cdr3_aa: CASSLTYEQYF
v_call: TRBV15; j_call: TRBJ1-1; cdr3_aa: CATSRVAGSSTEAFF
v_call: TRBV28; j_call: TRBJ2-5; cdr3_aa: CASSPSGLWETQYF
v_call: TRBV7-2; j_call: TRBJ1-2; cdr3_aa: CASSLYRVDGYTF
v_call: TRBV9; j_call: TRBJ2-3; cdr3_aa: CASSPSTDTQYF
v_call: TRBV7-9; j_call: TRBJ2-1; cdr3_aa: CASSLVQYNEQFF
v_call: TRBV28; j_call: TRBJ1-2; cdr3_aa: CASSYPDRAYGYTF
v_call: TRBV27; j_call: TRBJ2-1; cdr3_aa: CASSTSKGVVYNEQFF
v_call: TRBV4-3; j_call: TRBJ2-1; cdr3_aa: CASSQDGALAGGHNEQFF
v_call: TRBV29-1; j_call: TRBJ1-1; cdr3_aa: CSVGRNTEAFF
v_call: TRBV11-2; j_call: TRBJ1-2; cdr3_aa: CASSPEGYGYTF
v_call: TRBV9; j_call: TRBJ1-4; cdr3_aa: CASSVGQGINEKLFF
v_call: TRBV5-1; j_call: TRBJ2-7; cdr3_aa: CASSLTLAAVGSYF
v_call: TRBV4-1; j_call: TRBJ2-7; cdr3_aa: CASSQVHGAGGKQYF
v_call: TRBV30; j_call: TRBJ1-2; cdr3_aa: CAWSVLTNYGYTF
v_call: TRBV7-2; j_call: TRBJ2-5; cdr3_aa: CASRIGVTETQYF
v_call: TRBV30; j_call: TRBJ2-1; cdr3_aa: CAYGLAGNEQFF
v_call: TRBV6-5; j_call: TRBJ2-5; cdr3_aa: CATMGQNQETQYF
v_call: TRBV29-1; j_call: TRBJ1-5; cdr3_aa: CSIMEQGLNQPQHF
v_call: TRBV29-1; j_call: TRBJ2-1; cdr3_aa: CSVRLAISSYNEQFF
v_call: TRBV28; j_call: TRBJ2-4; cdr3_aa: CASSGGSGIADIQYF
v_call: TRBV5-4; j_call: TRBJ2-5; cdr3_aa: CASSAGTSQETQYF
v_call: TRBV30; j_call: TRBJ2-7; cdr3_aa: CAWSYPDRAYYEQYF
v_call: TRBV20-1; j_call: TRBJ2-7; cdr3_aa: CSAERTYEQYF
v_call: TRBV19; j_call: TRBJ2-1; cdr3_aa: CASSIGSSGNNEQFF
v_call: TRBV7-9; j_call: TRBJ2-1; cdr3_aa: CSTSGYYNEQFF
v_call: TRBV7-8; j_call: TRBJ2-5; cdr3_aa: CASILGGTNGETQYF
v_call: TRBV28; j_call: TRBJ1-2; cdr3_aa: CASSSPSGVNYGYTF
v_call: TRBV7-2; j_call: TRBJ2-6; cdr3_aa: CASSLRTSLPGANVLTF
v_call: TRBV7-9; j_call: TRBJ2-3; cdr3_aa: CASSILAGVADTQYF